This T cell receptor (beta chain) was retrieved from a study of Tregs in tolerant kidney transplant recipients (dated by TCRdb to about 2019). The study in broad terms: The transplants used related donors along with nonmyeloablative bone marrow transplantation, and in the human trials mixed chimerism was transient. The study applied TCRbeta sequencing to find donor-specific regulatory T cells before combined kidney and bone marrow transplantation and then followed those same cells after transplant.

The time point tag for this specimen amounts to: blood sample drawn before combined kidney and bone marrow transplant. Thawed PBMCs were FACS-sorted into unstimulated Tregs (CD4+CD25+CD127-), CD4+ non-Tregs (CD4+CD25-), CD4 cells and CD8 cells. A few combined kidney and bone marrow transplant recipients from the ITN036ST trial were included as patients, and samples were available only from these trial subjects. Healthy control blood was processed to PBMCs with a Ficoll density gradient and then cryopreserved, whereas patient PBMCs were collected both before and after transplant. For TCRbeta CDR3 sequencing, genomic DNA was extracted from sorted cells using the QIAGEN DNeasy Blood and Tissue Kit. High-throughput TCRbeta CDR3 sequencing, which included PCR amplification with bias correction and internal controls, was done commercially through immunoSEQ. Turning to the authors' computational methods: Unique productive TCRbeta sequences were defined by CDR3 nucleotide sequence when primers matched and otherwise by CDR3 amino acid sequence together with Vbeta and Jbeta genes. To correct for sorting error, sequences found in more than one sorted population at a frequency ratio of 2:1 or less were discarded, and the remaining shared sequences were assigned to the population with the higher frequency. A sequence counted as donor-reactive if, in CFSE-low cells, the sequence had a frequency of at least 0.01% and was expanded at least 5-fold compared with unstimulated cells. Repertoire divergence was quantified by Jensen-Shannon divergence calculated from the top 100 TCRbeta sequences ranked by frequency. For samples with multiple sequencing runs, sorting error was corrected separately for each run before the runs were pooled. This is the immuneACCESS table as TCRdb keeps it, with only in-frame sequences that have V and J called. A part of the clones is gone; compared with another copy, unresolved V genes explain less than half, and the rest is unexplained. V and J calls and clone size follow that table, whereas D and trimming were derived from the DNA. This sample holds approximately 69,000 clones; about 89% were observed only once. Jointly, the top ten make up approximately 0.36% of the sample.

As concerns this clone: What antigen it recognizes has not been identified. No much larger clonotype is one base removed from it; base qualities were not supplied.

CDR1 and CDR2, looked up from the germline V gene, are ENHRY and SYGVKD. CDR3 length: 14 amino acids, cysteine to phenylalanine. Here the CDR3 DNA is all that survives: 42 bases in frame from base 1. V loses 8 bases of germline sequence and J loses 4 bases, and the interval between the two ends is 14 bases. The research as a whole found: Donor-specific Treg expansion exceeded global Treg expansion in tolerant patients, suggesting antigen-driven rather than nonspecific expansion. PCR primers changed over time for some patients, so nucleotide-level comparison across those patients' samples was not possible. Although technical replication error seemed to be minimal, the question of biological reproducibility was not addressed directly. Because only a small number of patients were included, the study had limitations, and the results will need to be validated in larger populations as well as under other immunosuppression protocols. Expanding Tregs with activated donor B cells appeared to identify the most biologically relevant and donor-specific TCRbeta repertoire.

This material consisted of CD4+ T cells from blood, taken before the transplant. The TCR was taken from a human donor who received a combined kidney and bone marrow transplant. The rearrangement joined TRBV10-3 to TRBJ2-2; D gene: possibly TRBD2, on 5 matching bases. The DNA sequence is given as TGTGCCATCCTACCCCTACGGGGCACCGGGGAGCTGTTTTTT. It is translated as CAILPLRGTGELFF.